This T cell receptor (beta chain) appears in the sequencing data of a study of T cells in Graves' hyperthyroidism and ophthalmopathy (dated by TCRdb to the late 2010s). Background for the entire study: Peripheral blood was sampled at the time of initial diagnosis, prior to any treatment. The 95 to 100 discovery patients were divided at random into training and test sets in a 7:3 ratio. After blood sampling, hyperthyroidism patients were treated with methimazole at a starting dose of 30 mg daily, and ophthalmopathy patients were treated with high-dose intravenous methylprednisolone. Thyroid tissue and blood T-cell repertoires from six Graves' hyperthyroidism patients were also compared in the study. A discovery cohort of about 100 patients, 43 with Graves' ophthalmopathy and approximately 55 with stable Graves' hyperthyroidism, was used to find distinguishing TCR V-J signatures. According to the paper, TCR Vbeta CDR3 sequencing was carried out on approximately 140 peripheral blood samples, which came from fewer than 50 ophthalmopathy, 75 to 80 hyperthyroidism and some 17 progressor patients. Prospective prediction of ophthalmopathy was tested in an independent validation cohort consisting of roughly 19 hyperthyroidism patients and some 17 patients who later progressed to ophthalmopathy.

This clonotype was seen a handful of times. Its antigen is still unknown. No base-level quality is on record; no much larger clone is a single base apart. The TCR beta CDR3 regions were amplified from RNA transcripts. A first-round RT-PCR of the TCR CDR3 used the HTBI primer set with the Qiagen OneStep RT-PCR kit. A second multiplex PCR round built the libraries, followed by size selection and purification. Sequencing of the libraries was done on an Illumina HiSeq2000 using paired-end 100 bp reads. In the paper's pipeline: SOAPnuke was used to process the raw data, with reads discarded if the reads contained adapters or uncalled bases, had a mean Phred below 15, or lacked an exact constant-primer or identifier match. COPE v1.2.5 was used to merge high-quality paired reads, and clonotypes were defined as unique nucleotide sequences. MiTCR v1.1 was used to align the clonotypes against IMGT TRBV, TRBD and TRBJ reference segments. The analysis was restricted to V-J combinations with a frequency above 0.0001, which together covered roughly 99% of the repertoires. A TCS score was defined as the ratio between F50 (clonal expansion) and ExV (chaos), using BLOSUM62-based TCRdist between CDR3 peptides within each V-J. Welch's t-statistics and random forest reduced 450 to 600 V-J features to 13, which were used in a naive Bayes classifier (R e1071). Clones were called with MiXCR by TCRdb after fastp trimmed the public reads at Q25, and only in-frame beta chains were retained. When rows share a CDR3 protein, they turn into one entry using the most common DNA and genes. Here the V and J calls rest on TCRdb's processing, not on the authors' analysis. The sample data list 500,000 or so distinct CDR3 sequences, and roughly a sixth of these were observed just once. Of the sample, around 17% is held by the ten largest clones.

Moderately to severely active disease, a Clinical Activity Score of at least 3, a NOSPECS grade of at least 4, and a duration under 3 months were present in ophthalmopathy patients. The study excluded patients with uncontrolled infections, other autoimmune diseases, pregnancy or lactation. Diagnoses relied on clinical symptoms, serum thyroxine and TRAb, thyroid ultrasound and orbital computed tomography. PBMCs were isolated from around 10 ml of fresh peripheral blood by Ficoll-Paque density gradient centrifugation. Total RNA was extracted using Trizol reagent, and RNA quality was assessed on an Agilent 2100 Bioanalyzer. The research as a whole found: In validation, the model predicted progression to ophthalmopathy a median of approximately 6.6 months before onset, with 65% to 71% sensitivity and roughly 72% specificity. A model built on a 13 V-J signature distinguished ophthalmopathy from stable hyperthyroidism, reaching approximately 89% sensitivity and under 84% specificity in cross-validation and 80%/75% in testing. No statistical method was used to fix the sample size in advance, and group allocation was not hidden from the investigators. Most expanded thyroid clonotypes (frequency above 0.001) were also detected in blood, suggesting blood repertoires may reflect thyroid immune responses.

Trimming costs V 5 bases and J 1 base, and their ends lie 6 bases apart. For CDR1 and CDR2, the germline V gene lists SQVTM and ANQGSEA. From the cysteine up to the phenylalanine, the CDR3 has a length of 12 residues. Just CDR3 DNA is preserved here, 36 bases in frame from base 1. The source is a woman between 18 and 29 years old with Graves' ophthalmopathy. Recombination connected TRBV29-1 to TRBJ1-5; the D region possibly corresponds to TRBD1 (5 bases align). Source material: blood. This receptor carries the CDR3 CSVRDSNQPQHF. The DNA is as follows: TGCAGCGTTCGGGACAGCAATCAGCCCCAGCATTTT.